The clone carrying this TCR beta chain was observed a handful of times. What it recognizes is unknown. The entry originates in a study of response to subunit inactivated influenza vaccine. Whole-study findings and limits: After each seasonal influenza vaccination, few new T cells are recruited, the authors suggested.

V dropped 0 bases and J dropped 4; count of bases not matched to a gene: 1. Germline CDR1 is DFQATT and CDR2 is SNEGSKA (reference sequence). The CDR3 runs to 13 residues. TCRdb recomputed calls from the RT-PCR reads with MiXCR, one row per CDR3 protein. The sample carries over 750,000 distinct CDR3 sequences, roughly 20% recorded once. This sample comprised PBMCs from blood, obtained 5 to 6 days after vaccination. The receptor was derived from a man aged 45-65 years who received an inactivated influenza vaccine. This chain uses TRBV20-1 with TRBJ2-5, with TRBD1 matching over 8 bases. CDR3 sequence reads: CSARETGVETQYF. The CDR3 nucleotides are TGCAGTGCTAGAGAGACAGGGGTAGAGACCCAGTACTTC.